Following are 22 T cell receptor beta chains from one sample sequenced in a study of control samples from healthy donors and cancer patients. Sequencing was performed with immunoSEQ multiplex PCR; in TCRdb, only in-frame clones are kept and a portion is missing. The sample includes approximately 52,000 clones, 70% to 90% of them seen just once. The sequencing input was blood. The receptors were gathered from a man aged 50 to 59 in good health.

The rearrangement uses TRBV12-3 or TRBV12-4 and TRBJ1-5; D is unresolved. The CDR3 covers 13 residues. Trimming stripped 1 base from V and 6 bases from J, with 7 bases between. Here the CDR3 reads CASSLGPAQPQHF. The CDR3 nucleotides are TGTGCCAGCAGTTTAGGCCCCGCTCAGCCCCAGCATTTT.

V and J are TRBV9 and TRBJ2-1; D is uncertain. Germline V gives CDR1 SGDLS, CDR2 YYNGEE. CDR3 length equals 14 residues. With 0 bases removed from V and 2 bases from J, the gap between germline ends came to 6 bases. CDR3 loop: CASSVGVTYNEQFF. The CDR3, as DNA: TGTGCCAGCAGCGTAGGGGTCACCTACAATGAGCAGTTCTTC.

This chain joins TRBV19 and TRBJ2-2; no clear D gene. CDR1 is LNHDA, CDR2 SQIVND, per germline (reference sequence). The CDR3 has 15 residues. V was trimmed by 3 bases and J by 5 bases, leaving 13 bases between them. CDR3 sequence (DNA): TGTGCCAGTAGTATGGGCAAGGGCTTAACCGGGGAGCTGTTTTTT. Its protein is CASSMGKGLTGELFF.

J is TRBJ1-2 and V is TRBV19, with D unresolved. Germline V gene sequence: CDR1 LNHDA, CDR2 SQIVND (reference sequence). V lost 0 bases and J 4 bases, leaving 6 bases between the germline ends. The CDR3 totals 13 residues. The CDR3 region has the DNA TGTGCCAGTAGTATAGAGGAAGGCTATGGCTACACCTTC. This codes for CASSIEEGYGYTF.

This clone appeared a few times. The rearrangement joins TRBV11-2 to TRBJ2-7; D not certain. This CDR3 spans 16 amino acids. In germline, CDR1 is SGHAT, CDR2 FQNNGV. Trimming shortened V by 7 bases and J by 0 bases, and 19 bases separated the two germline ends. DNA of the CDR3: TGTGCCAGCATCCCAGGAGTTAGAGGCCCCTCCTACGAGCAGTACTTC. Protein product: CASIPGVRGPSYEQYF.

The V gene is TRBV7-6, the J gene TRBJ2-2, with 11 positions matching TRBD2. Trimming removed 5 bases from V and 7 bases from J; junction bases left unmatched: 15. From germline, CDR1 is SGHVS and CDR2 FNYEAQ. This CDR3 has 18 amino acids. CDR3 sequence (DNA): TGTGCCAGCAGCCCCCAGTCAGAAACTAGCGGGAGAATCGGGGAGCTGTTTTTT. This codes for CASSPQSETSGRIGELFF.

The V and J genes are TRBV11-2 and TRBJ1-4, with TRBD1 as a possible D gene (5 bases). The germline V and J ends were trimmed by 5 bases and 11 bases, with 18 bases remaining between them. Germline V lookup: CDR1 SGHAT, CDR2 FQNNGV. This CDR3 is 14 amino acids long. This CDR3 reads CASSGDGGSRKLFF. The CDR3 DNA reads as TGTGCCAGCAGCGGGGACGGAGGGTCCCGGAAACTGTTTTTT.

J is TRBJ2-7 and V is TRBV10-3, with a possible D match to TRBD2 (5 bases). Germline CDR1 ENHRY, CDR2 SYGVKD. The CDR3 is 12 residues long. V gave up 11 bases and J gave up 4 bases, with 15 bases separating them. The CDR3 DNA reads TGTGCCTCCGCGGGTTTCGGTTACGAGCAGTACTTC. It specifies CASAGFGYEQYF.

The rearrangement joins TRBV27 to TRBJ2-1; D possibly corresponds to TRBD2 (6 bases). The V gene lost 7 bases and the J gene lost 9 bases, with 22 bases spanning the gap. In germline, CDR1 is MNHEY, CDR2 SMNVEV (reference sequence). CDR3 size: 15 residues. CDR3 sequence reads: CASKREPFTMSEQFF. The CDR3 DNA follows: TGTGCCAGCAAACGGGAGCCCTTTACAATGAGTGAGCAGTTCTTC.

The chain uses TRBV9 and TRBJ2-7, with 9 bases matching TRBD2. The V gene's germline CDR1 is SGDLS and CDR2 YYNGEE. The ends lost 3 bases at V and 2 bases at J; junction bases unmatched: 3. The CDR3 consists of 14 residues. The CDR3 loop is CASSGGRGAYEQYF. CDR3 DNA: TGTGCCAGCAGCGGCGGGAGGGGGGCCTACGAGCAGTACTTC.

V and J are TRBV9 and TRBJ2-2; 7 bases fit TRBD2. The CDR3 consists of 16 residues. V was pared by 1 base and J by 5 bases, with 8 bases of the junction left unmatched. From germline, CDR1 is SGDLS and CDR2 YYNGEE. Here the CDR3 reads CASSVRTRTRTGELFF. The DNA of the CDR3 is TGTGCCAGCAGCGTAAGGACTAGAACCAGGACCGGGGAGCTGTTTTTT.

This clone has a single count. The V gene is TRBV9, the J gene TRBJ1-2; 8 nucleotides align to TRBD1. CDR1 is SGDLS, CDR2 YYNGEE, per germline. CDR3 size: 14 residues. V shed 0 bases and J 6 bases; nucleotides not matched to a gene: 4. CDR3 sequence: CASSVGAGGDGYTF. In nucleotides, the CDR3 is TGTGCCAGCAGCGTAGGAGCAGGGGGCGATGGCTACACCTTC.

This clone was observed once. This chain links TRBV19 with TRBJ2-7, with no clear D. Trimming left V 5 bases short and J 0 bases short, with 11 bases between. Per the germline V gene, CDR1 is LNHDA and CDR2 is SQIVND (reference sequence). The CDR3 length is 14 residues. The CDR3 nucleotides read TGTGCCAGTAGTTCCCAGCTGCCCTCCTACGAGCAGTACTTC. Amino acid sequence: CASSSQLPSYEQYF.

The rearrangement uses TRBV9 and TRBJ2-6; 7 bases align to TRBD1. Trimming at V came to 4 bases and at J to 1 base, leaving 2 bases not matched to a gene. There are 15 residues in the CDR3. Germline assignment: CDR1 SGDLS and CDR2 YYNGEE. CDR3 in amino acids: CASSSTGSGANVLTF. CDR3 bases: TGTGCCAGCAGCTCGACAGGGTCTGGGGCCAACGTCCTGACTTTC.

A note on this clone: The same CDR3 can be traced to other DNA sequences in this sample. The CDR3 DNA is TGTGCCAGCAGTGAATCCTGGGGGAGCAATCAGCCCCAGCATTTT. Its translation: CASSESWGSNQPQHF. The chain recombines TRBV25-1 with TRBJ1-5, with D possibly TRBD1 on 5 matching bases. Germline loops: CDR1 MGHDK, CDR2 SYGVNS. Trimming cost V 1 base and J 1 base, with 8 bases left between them. The CDR3 has 15 residues.

The sample holds a few counts of this clone. The gene calls are TRBV4-3 and TRBJ2-2; 10 nucleotides align to TRBD1. Germline trimming cut 0 bases from V and 0 bases from J; bases unmatched to any gene: 16. The CDR3 extends over 22 amino acids. Germline lookup yields CDR1 LGHNA and CDR2 YSLEER. The CDR3 DNA follows: TGCGCCAGCAGCCAAGATATTCAGCTAGTCCTCGGACAGGGGGCGAACACCGGGGAGCTGTTTTTT. Translated, it gives CASSQDIQLVLGQGANTGELFF.

This chain links TRBV9 with TRBJ1-2; 8 bases are a match to TRBD1. V was pared by 5 bases and J by 5 bases, with 5 bases of the junction left unmatched. Germline assignment: CDR1 SGDLS and CDR2 YYNGEE. The CDR3 sequence is 13 residues long. The CDR3 here is CASSTQGAYGYTF. As DNA, the CDR3 is TGTGCCAGCAGTACCCAGGGGGCGTATGGCTACACCTTC.

The rearrangement links TRBV27 to TRBJ2-3; D is ambiguous. The V gene lost 2 bases and the J gene lost 1 base, with 13 bases spanning the gap. Looked up from germline, CDR1 is MNHEY and CDR2 is SMNVEV (reference sequence). This CDR3 comprises 16 residues. The CDR3: CASSLGVTPGTDTQYF. The DNA of the CDR3 is TGTGCCAGCAGTTTAGGGGTAACCCCGGGCACAGATACGCAGTATTTT.

The J gene is TRBJ2-2, the V gene TRBV28; 7 nucleotides match TRBD2. The J segment lost 3 bases and the V segment lost 7 bases, leaving 8 bases of the junction unmatched. The CDR3 totals 15 residues. Germline V gives CDR1 MDHEN, CDR2 SYDVKM. The CDR3 is CASTEGGSYTGELFF. CDR3 DNA: TGTGCCAGCACCGAAGGCGGGAGCTACACCGGGGAGCTGTTTTTT.

This clone was seen a few times. This sequence joins TRBV2 and TRBJ2-1; D remains unclear. From germline, CDR1 is SNHLY and CDR2 FYNNEI. This CDR3 has 8 residues. V lost 2 bases to trimming and J lost 14 bases, with 1 base between them. The CDR3 protein is CASSEKFF. CDR3 nucleotides: TGTGCCAGCAGTGAAAAGTTCTTC. The complete variable domain, with remaining parts taken from reference TRBV2 and TRBJ2-1, reads EPEVTQTPSHQVTQMGQEVILRCVPISNHLYFYWYRQILGQKVEFLVSFYNNEISEKSEIFDDQFSVERPDGSNFTLKIRSTKLEDSAMYFCASSEKFFGPGTRLTVL.

The J gene is TRBJ1-1, the V gene TRBV28; D unclear. The CDR3 sequence is 15 residues long. The V and J ends lost 2 bases and 0 bases respectively, with 10 bases between them. CDR1 is MDHEN, CDR2 SYDVKM, per germline. CDR3 residues: CASSLAGRMNTEAFF. The CDR3 nucleotides are TGTGCCAGCAGTTTAGCGGGCCGAATGAACACTGAAGCTTTCTTT. Filled out from reference TRBV28 and TRBJ1-1, the complete variable domain reads DVKVTQSSRYLVKRTGEKVFLECVQDMDHENMFWYRQDPGLGLRLIYFSYDVKMKEKGDIPEGYSVSREKKERFSLILESASTNQTSMYLCASSLAGRMNTEAFFGQGTRLTVV.

The rearrangement joins TRBV6-1 to TRBJ2-1; D is uncertain. Germline values: CDR1 MNHNS, CDR2 SASEGT. This CDR3 is 16 amino acids long. V was trimmed by 0 bases and J by 2 bases, leaving 11 bases between them. The CDR3 DNA sequence: TGTGCCAGCAGTGAAGCGGGCCGGCTAGCCTACAATGAGCAGTTCTTC. Its protein product is CASSEAGRLAYNEQFF.